These 6 T cell receptor beta chains came from one sample sequenced in a study of CD8 T cells in ankylosing spondylitis. TCRdb re-called the 5' RACE reads with MiXCR, one entry per CDR3 protein. The sample has under 450,000 distinct CDR3 sequences, 20% seen once. Sequencing input: blood, either unsorted or a sorted T cell fraction (not recorded which). The origin of the receptors is a male donor with ankylosing spondylitis or in good health (not recorded which).

This chain connects TRBV12-3 or TRBV12-4 to TRBJ2-2; 11 bases are a match to TRBD2. Trimming took 4 bases from V and 5 from J; bases not matched to a gene: 3. This CDR3 region has 15 residues. CDR3 residues: CASSWGTSGTGELFF. CDR3 DNA: TGTGCCAGCAGTTGGGGGACTAGCGGAACCGGGGAGCTGTTTTTT.

V gene TRBV12-3 or TRBV12-4 combines with J gene TRBJ1-1; D is perhaps TRBD1 (6 bases). The CDR3 loop spans 15 amino acids. The V end was cut by 7 bases, the J end by 0 bases, with 15 bases between. CDR3: CASNLGGGLNTEAFF. CDR3 nucleotides: TGTGCCAGCAACCTTGGAGGGGGACTGAACACTGAAGCTTTCTTT.

The J gene is TRBJ1-3, the V gene TRBV9; no definite D call. CDR1 and CDR2 (germline): SGDLS, YYNGEE. This CDR3 is built from 15 residues. Between the trimmed V and J ends, which lost 0 bases and 0 bases, there was a span of 7 bases. CDR3 DNA sequence: TGTGCCAGCAGCGTAGTCCCATCCTCTGGAAACACCATATATTTT. Its translation: CASSVVPSSGNTIYF.

The chain joins TRBV4-1 to TRBJ2-1, with D tentatively TRBD2 (5 bases). Germline lookup yields CDR1 MGHRA and CDR2 YSYEKL. The CDR3 runs to 13 residues. V was shortened by 4 bases and J by 6 bases, with 10 bases between the two germline ends. The CDR3 is CASSPEGLNEQFF. CDR3 bases: TGCGCCAGCAGCCCCGAGGGTCTCAATGAGCAGTTCTTC.

The chain couples TRBV7-9 to TRBJ2-1; no firm D call. Trimming stripped 8 bases from V and 7 bases from J, with 12 bases between. CDR3 size: 12 residues. Looked up from germline, CDR1 is SEHNR and CDR2 is FQNEAQ (reference sequence). The CDR3 region has the DNA TGTGCCAGCGGTGGCCTGATGAATGAGCAGTTCTTC. Its protein is CASGGLMNEQFF.

The V and J genes are TRBV9 and TRBJ2-3, with a weak D call TRBD2 (5 bases). The CDR3 is made up of 15 amino acids. CDR1 is SGDLS and CDR2 is YYNGEE in the germline V gene. Trimming took 3 bases from V and 5 from J, leaving 16 bases between them. CDR3: CASSASGSEGDTQYF. CDR3 bases: TGTGCCAGCAGCGCATCCGGGTCAGAGGGAGATACGCAGTATTTT.